This TCR beta chain was profiled in a study of blood T cell repertoires in COVID-19. Study context: Acute and convalescent COVID-19 samples came from the United States, Italy and Spain.

Two negative PCRs, clearance, or symptom resolution had been documented for recovered Cohort 3 donors. CDR3 length: 13 residues. CDR1 and CDR2 (germline): KGHDR, SFDVKD. V lost 5 bases and J 4 bases, leaving 10 bases between the germline ends. Per the authors' pipeline: Estimated nucleated cell counts came from reference gene primer amplification. Measured with immunoSEQ multiplex PCR; TCRdb has only the in-frame clones, and not every one. D and trimming come from the DNA, and the V and J calls and clone size come from that table. The sample records roughly 180,000 clones, 82% being singletons. The sequence was obtained from a man aged 50 to 59 who had recovered from COVID-19. Sequencing was performed on PBMCs or T cells enriched from blood (not recorded which). The rearrangement links TRBV24-1 to TRBJ1-2; no definite D call. CDR3 residues: CATSGGSSYGYTF. The DNA of the CDR3 is TGTGCCACCAGTGGCGGGTCTTCCTATGGCTACACCTTC.